This record covers a single TCR beta chain. Its specificity is unknown. This sample is part of a study of T cell responses to AZD1222 COVID-19 vaccine. Method: immunoSEQ multiplex PCR; TCRdb's copy keeps in-frame clones and lacks some. The table includes 100,000 to 150,000 clones, approximately 90% detected once. Study findings and constraints: Clonal diversity was possibly underestimated, and the donors were mostly white British, with more females. All repertoire sampling was performed exclusively after the peak T cell response. The CD4 TCRs associated with vaccination extended across spike and predominated at 160-218 and 743-854.

Germline V gene data show CDR1 as GTSNPN and CDR2 as SVGIG (reference sequence). The CDR3 consists of 13 residues. With 1 base removed from V and 4 bases from J, the gap between germline ends came to 8 bases. Doses given second, at about 4 or about 12 weeks, were pooled. This receptor was identified in an adult who received the AZD1222 COVID-19 vaccine. V gene TRBV30 combines with J gene TRBJ1-5; D gene unclear. The source was peripheral blood, collected 28 days after the second AZD1222 dose. The CDR3 loop is CAWSGGVNQPQHF. As DNA, the CDR3 is TGTGCCTGGAGTGGCGGGGTGAATCAGCCCCAGCATTTT.